A selection of T cell receptor beta chains follows, all from one sample in a study of beta chain features in type 1 diabetes. Produced via immunoSEQ multiplex PCR; TCRdb's table is partial and in-frame only. The sample has hundreds of thousands of clones, 15% to 17% seen once. The sequenced material came from naive CD4+ T cells from blood. The receptor set was obtained from a man between 18 and 29 years old in good health. Both conserved end residues are part of each CDR3. Size is stated for part of the rows, as once, few or many counts, or as a class when the clone is expanded.

V	size	J	length	CDR3
TRBV27	few	TRBJ1-6	15	CASSLLKGVTSPLHF
TRBV12-5	-	TRBJ1-2	17	CASGLVPGQQANYGYTF
TRBV27	-	TRBJ1-6	14	CASSWGGENSPLHF
TRBV28	few	TRBJ2-1	12	CASSPRGAKQFF
TRBV18	few	TRBJ1-1	14	CASSPDRAGTEAFF
TRBV5-1	few	TRBJ2-5	12	CASSFYQETQYF
TRBV2	few	TRBJ1-3	15	CASNPTGGIGNTIYF
TRBV29-1	few	TRBJ1-1	13	CSAGGGPNTEAFF
TRBV4-2	-	TRBJ2-7	16	CASSQDLGLSSYEQYF
TRBV6-6	once	TRBJ2-7	15	CASRRLAGESYEQYF
TRBV11-2	few	TRBJ2-7	14	CASSSRLDYSEQYF
TRBV4-1	-	TRBJ2-1	15	CASRLIAGAYNEQFF
TRBV4-1	-	TRBJ1-2	20	CASSFASHRDGRRENYGYTF
TRBV18	-	TRBJ2-1	14	CASSPPYRGFLPFF
TRBV6-5	-	TRBJ2-1	15	CASSTRQGGYNEQFF
TRBV4-1	few	TRBJ2-5	15	CASSQAGTTQETQYF
TRBV6-6	-	TRBJ2-7	16	CASSPSRTSGSYEQYF
TRBV5-1	few	TRBJ2-7	14	CASRPSGDSYEQYF
TRBV6-5	few	TRBJ2-1	14	CASSGRGRGNEQFF
TRBV10-3	-	TRBJ1-2	11	CAISEGSSYTF
TRBV4-3	-	TRBJ1-2	14	CASRGAGTPYGYTF
TRBV9	-	TRBJ2-1	15	CASSPRQGGLNEQFF
TRBV2	-	TRBJ1-1	14	CASRKGQMNTEAFF
TRBV9	-	TRBJ2-5	15	CASSVERGTQETQYF
TRBV9	-	TRBJ2-5	16	CASSVASARREETQYF
TRBV7-9	-	TRBJ1-4	15	CASSFTGSTNEKLFF
TRBV18	-	TRBJ1-2	14	CASSPPGPPYGYTF
TRBV27	-	TRBJ2-7	13	CASGVRLRYEQYF
TRBV6-5	-	TRBJ1-3	15	CASSYDRGPGNTIYF